Listed below are T cell receptor beta chains from one sample, sequenced in a study of regulatory T cells in long-lasting Graves disease. MiXCR, run by TCRdb on the multiplex PCR reads, gives a single entry per CDR3 protein. The sample lists about 530,000 distinct CDR3 sequences, 15% to 20% occurring once. The same sample was also used in a study of T cells in Graves' hyperthyroidism and ophthalmopathy.

This specimen consisted of peripheral blood mononuclear cells (PBMCs), obtained at new diagnosis, from a patient treated with antithyroid drugs. Receptors were obtained from a woman aged 35 to 59 with Graves disease. The conserved cysteine and the conserved F or W are not part of the CDR3 here. Each record gives: V gene, J gene, CDR3 protein.

TRBV19	TRBJ1-5	ASDSDRVGQPQH
TRBV10-3	TRBJ2-3	AGRNGTSGGYVDTQY
TRBV6-1	TRBJ1-5	ANGQGDPHSDQPQH
TRBV28	TRBJ2-5	ASSPGTGASIETQY
TRBV7-9	TRBJ1-2	ASSSDRGDYGYT
TRBV20-1	TRBJ1-1	SPQQGLANTEAF
TRBV5-5	TRBJ2-5	ASSEPGQQETQY
TRBV5-6	TRBJ1-2	ASSLGAATSYGYT
TRBV3-1	TRBJ2-5	ASSQDLGSEETQY
TRBV6-4	TRBJ2-3	ASSAAGGIDTQY
TRBV28	TRBJ1-1	ASSDDRANTEAF
TRBV5-4	TRBJ2-2	ASSRDSELTGELF
TRBV12-3/TRBV12-4	TRBJ1-4	ASSNPGAELF
TRBV3-1	TRBJ2-7	ASSQMGGEQY
TRBV6-1	TRBJ1-6	ASSEDGIYNSPLH